The 15 T cell receptor beta chains presented below share a single source sample, sequenced in a study of radiation and T cells in renal cell carcinoma. Time point defined: blood 2 weeks post-SBRT. Described treatment: 15 Gy SBRT to primary tumor, nephrectomy 4 weeks later. Using immunoSEQ multiplex PCR, the repertoire was profiled, and TCRdb retains in-frame clones only, with some absent. This sample has some 58,000 clones, with roughly four fifths found just once. The specimen comprised blood, sampled from a patient whose treatment included radiotherapy and nephrectomy. The receptors derive from a man aged 55 to 70 with renal cell carcinoma.

V usage is TRBV18 and J usage is TRBJ2-5; the D is unclear. The CDR3 spans 15 residues. The V end was cut by 2 bases, the J end by 2 bases, with 12 bases between. CDR1 is KGHSH and CDR2 is LQKENI in the germline V gene. CDR3 sequence (DNA): TGTGCCAGCTCACCAGGAGTGGATCCACAAGAGACCCAGTACTTC. Protein product: CASSPGVDPQETQYF.

The chain combines TRBV30 with TRBJ1-6; possibly TRBD1 for D (6 bases). Germline V gene lookup returns CDR1 GTSNPN and CDR2 SVGIG (reference sequence). V lost 4 bases and J 0 bases, leaving 13 bases between the germline ends. The CDR3 length is 16 residues. The CDR3 loop is CAWTGALSSYNSPLHF. CDR3 DNA sequence: TGTGCCTGGACAGGGGCCTTGAGCTCCTATAATTCACCCCTCCACTTT.

CDR3: CASSQTGSSGANVLTF. The CDR3, as DNA: TGTGCCAGTAGTCAGACAGGGTCCTCTGGGGCCAACGTCCTGACTTTC. The chain is built from TRBV19 and TRBJ2-6, with 7 bases that match TRBD1. CDR1 LNHDA and CDR2 SQIVND come from the germline V gene (reference sequence). J was trimmed by 0 bases and V by 5 bases; bases with no gene match: 4. The CDR3 runs to 16 residues. Variable domain in full (rest from reference TRBV19 and TRBJ2-6): DGGITQSPKYLFRKEGQNVTLSCEQNLNHDAMYWYRQDPGQGLRLIYYSQIVNDFQKGDIAEGYSVSREKKESFPLTVTSAQKNPTAFYLCASSQTGSSGANVLTFGAGSRLTVL.

The chain joins TRBV10-3 to TRBJ2-1, with 7 bases fitting TRBD2. Per the germline V gene, CDR1 is ENHRY and CDR2 is SYGVKD. The CDR3 totals 15 residues. V was pared by 0 bases and J by 7 bases, with 6 bases of the junction left unmatched. The CDR3 loop reads CAISESMGGRNEQFF. The CDR3 DNA reads as TGTGCCATCAGTGAGTCGATGGGGGGGAGAAATGAGCAGTTCTTC.

This clone occurred a few times. This sequence joins TRBV29-1 and TRBJ1-1, with a weak D call TRBD1 (5 bases). Germline CDR1 and CDR2: SQVTM and ANQGSEA. Between the trimmed V and J ends, which lost 7 bases and 7 bases, there was a span of 19 bases. The CDR3 runs 13 residues. In DNA, the CDR3 is TGCAGCGCCAACAAACCGGACATCCGTGAAGCTTTCTTT. Translating it yields CSANKPDIREAFF.

The chain has TRBV10-1 and TRBJ2-1; 10 bases map to TRBD2. The J segment lost 9 bases and the V segment lost 8 bases, leaving 10 bases of the junction unmatched. Germline CDR1 and CDR2: WNHNN and SYGVQD (reference sequence). The CDR3 has 14 residues. CDR3 sequence (DNA): TGCGCCAGCGCTACGAGCGGGAGGGCCAGTGAGCAGTTCTTC. This encodes CASATSGRASEQFF.

The V gene is TRBV4-3, the J gene TRBJ2-3; TRBD2 matches 10 bases. J lost 2 bases, V lost 4 bases, and 9 bases had no gene match. The CDR3 is made up of 17 amino acids. Germline values: CDR1 LGHNA, CDR2 YSLEER. In DNA, the CDR3 is TGCGCCAGCAGCCCAGGGACTAGCGCGAGAATCACAGATACGCAGTATTTT. Translation: CASSPGTSARITDTQYF.

V is TRBV7-9 and J is TRBJ2-6, with 10 bases matching TRBD1. J gave up 5 bases and V 8 bases, and 3 bases lay outside the gene matches. The CDR3 is made up of 14 amino acids. Germline-derived CDR1 and CDR2 are SEHNR and FQNEAQ (reference sequence). The CDR3 DNA sequence: TGTGCCAGCGACAGGGGGCTAAGGGCCAACGTCCTGACTTTC. Its protein product is CASDRGLRANVLTF.

This rearrangement joins TRBV7-2 to TRBJ2-2; possibly TRBD1 for D (6 bases). V was cut by 4 bases and J by 0 bases, with 12 bases left in between. Looked up from germline, CDR1 is SGHTA and CDR2 is FQGNSA. The CDR3 extends over 16 amino acids. CDR3 nucleotide sequence: TGTGCCAGCAGCTCCTCCGGGACACCGAACACCGGGGAGCTGTTTTTT. It translates to CASSSSGTPNTGELFF.

This chain links TRBV27 with TRBJ2-7; D unresolved. The CDR3 consists of 13 residues. V was shortened by 2 bases and J by 2 bases, with 7 bases between the two germline ends. Germline loops: CDR1 MNHEY, CDR2 SMNVEV (reference sequence). CDR3 residues: CASSLGPAYEQYF. CDR3 bases: TGTGCCAGCAGTTTAGGCCCGGCCTACGAGCAGTACTTC.

CDR3 amino acids: CASSSTGVGNEKLFF. In DNA, the CDR3 is TGTGCCAGCAGTTCTACAGGGGTCGGCAATGAAAAACTGTTTTTT. This chain connects TRBV6-1 to TRBJ1-4, with 7 bases lining up with TRBD1. The CDR3 loop spans 15 amino acids. V was pared by 5 bases and J by 5 bases, with 8 bases of the junction left unmatched. Germline values: CDR1 MNHNS, CDR2 SASEGT.

This chain uses TRBV11-2 with TRBJ1-1; D gene ambiguous. The length of the CDR3 is 14 residues. The V end lost 5 bases, the J end lost 0 bases, and 10 bases lay between the germline ends. Germline V gives CDR1 SGHAT, CDR2 FQNNGV. The CDR3 here is CASSLRLMNTEAFF. The CDR3 DNA is TGTGCCAGCAGCCTCCGATTAATGAACACTGAAGCTTTCTTT.

The chain employs TRBV11-3 and TRBJ1-3; D gene unclear. The CDR3 length is 12 residues. The germline V gene encodes CDR1 SGHNT and CDR2 YENEEA. Trimming shortened V by 8 bases and J by 0 bases, and 5 bases separated the two germline ends. The CDR3 bases are TGTGCCAGCTCGGACTCTGGAAACACCATATATTTT. Translating gives CASSDSGNTIYF.

The chain links TRBV6-5 to TRBJ2-1; D is uncertain. Trimming shortened V by 6 bases and J by 8 bases, and 8 bases separated the two germline ends. The CDR3 runs 11 residues. Germline V gene sequence: CDR1 MNHEY, CDR2 SVGAGI. The CDR3 coding sequence is TGTGCCAGCAGGGCCAGGTATGAGCAGTTCTTC. It is translated as CASRARYEQFF.

This chain connects TRBV7-2 to TRBJ2-3, with 10 bases lining up with TRBD2. This CDR3 has 17 amino acids. The trim removed 2 bases at V and 2 bases at J, leaving 7 bases unmatched. In germline, CDR1 is SGHTA, CDR2 FQGNSA. CDR3 bases: TGTGCCAGCAGCTTACCTAGCGGGGGCCCACCCACAGATACGCAGTATTTT. Translating it yields CASSLPSGGPPTDTQYF.